One and the same sample provided the 6 T cell receptor beta chains below, sequenced in a study of metastatic and nonmetastatic thyroid tumors. Until they underwent thyroid surgery, no patient had received any treatment. TCRdb reprocessed the PCR reads via MiXCR. Of roughly 20,000 clones listed, 25% to 30% are singletons. Specimen: tumor tissue. The receptors derive from a female donor with papillary thyroid cancer or a benign thyroid nodule (not recorded which). Some clones in this sample may be carry-over from other donors' samples.

The chain is built from TRBV20-1 and TRBJ2-1; a weak D match, TRBD1 (6 bases). Deletions cut 4 bases from V and 6 bases from J, with 16 bases between. The CDR3 spans 14 residues. The germline V gene encodes CDR1 DFQATT and CDR2 SNEGSKA (reference sequence). CDR3 residues: CSAIRDNGGNEQFF. CDR3 nucleotide sequence: TGCAGTGCTATACGGGACAACGGTGGCAATGAGCAGTTCTTC.

This clone has a handful of counts. The chain is built from TRBV9 and TRBJ1-6, with D unresolved. The germline V gene has CDR1 SGDLS and CDR2 YYNGEE. The CDR3 extends over 12 amino acids. Trimming pared 3 bases from V and 6 bases from J, leaving 4 bases between. CDR3 in amino acids: CASSGSNSPLHF. The CDR3 bases are TGTGCCAGCAGCGGCAGTAATTCACCCCTCCACTTT.

The chain uses TRBV28 and TRBJ2-7; TRBD1 is a possible D gene (7 bases). CDR3 length: 15 amino acids. V was clipped by 2 bases and J by 1 base, with 12 bases between them. Germline lookup yields CDR1 MDHEN and CDR2 SYDVKM. The CDR3 protein is CASSLGRGESYEQYF. The CDR3 DNA follows: TGTGCCAGCAGTTTAGGCAGGGGGGAATCCTACGAGCAGTACTTC.

The chain has TRBV28 and TRBJ1-2; 9 bases agree with TRBD1. Trimming cost V 7 bases and J 1 base; bases outside gene matches: 7. The V gene's germline CDR1 is MDHEN and CDR2 SYDVKM. This CDR3 has 15 residues. The CDR3 nucleotides read TGTGCCAGCATACCTGGGGACAGGGATAACTATGGCTACACCTTC. Translated: CASIPGDRDNYGYTF.

J is TRBJ2-2 and V is TRBV18, with 7 bases matching TRBD1. Germline trimming cut 3 bases from V and 2 bases from J; bases unmatched to any gene: 3. Germline V gene lookup returns CDR1 KGHSH and CDR2 LQKENI. The CDR3 extends over 15 amino acids. CDR3 sequence: CASSPDRANTGELFF. The DNA of the CDR3 is TGTGCCAGCTCACCTGACAGGGCAAACACCGGGGAGCTGTTTTTT.

The chain joins TRBV20-1 to TRBJ1-4; D gene ambiguous. V lost 0 bases and J 6 bases, leaving 8 bases between the germline ends. The CDR3 runs to 13 residues. Germline V lookup: CDR1 DFQATT, CDR2 SNEGSKA (reference sequence). CDR3 in amino acids: CSARDLEDEKLFF. The CDR3 nucleotides read TGCAGTGCTAGAGATCTGGAGGATGAAAAACTGTTTTTT.